The 32 T cell receptor beta chains given below trace back to one sample, sequenced in a study of T-cell memory formation after mild COVID-19. TCRdb re-called the 5' RACE reads through MiXCR, storing one row per CDR3 protein. The sample contains about 470,000 distinct CDR3 sequences, roughly 25% of which appear only once. Sample: PBMCs or a T cell subset sorted from them (not recorded which). These receptors came from an adult woman who had mild COVID-19 (a few samples of this study predate the infection). Cell type and time point are not known.

This clonotype was observed a few times. This CDR3 is CASSLGSASSYEQYF. The CDR3 DNA reads as TGCGCCAGCAGCTTGGGGTCAGCGAGCTCCTACGAGCAGTACTTC. This sequence joins TRBV5-1 and TRBJ2-7; no clear D. The V gene lost 0 bases and the J gene lost 0 bases, with 10 bases spanning the gap. The germline V gene has CDR1 SGHRS and CDR2 YFSETQ. There are 15 residues in the CDR3.

This chain joins TRBV12-3 or TRBV12-4 and TRBJ2-3; no firm D call. With 6 bases removed from V and 7 bases from J, the gap between germline ends came to 17 bases. CDR3 size: 14 residues. The CDR3 sequence is CASSPVVGLNTQYF. The CDR3, as DNA: TGTGCCAGCAGCCCGGTCGTCGGGCTGAATACGCAGTATTTT.

V and J are TRBV7-9 and TRBJ2-7; 7 nucleotides line up with TRBD1. Germline-derived CDR1 and CDR2 are SEHNR and FQNEAQ (reference sequence). The CDR3 is made up of 15 amino acids. The ends lost 4 bases at V and 0 bases at J; junction bases unmatched: 6. The CDR3 DNA follows: TGTGCCAGCAGCTCAGACAGGGTATACTCCTACGAGCAGTACTTC. The encoded protein is CASSSDRVYSYEQYF. The variable domain in full, completed from reference TRBV7-9 and TRBJ2-7, reads DTGVSQNPRHKITKRGQNVTFRCDPISEHNRLYWYRQTLGQGPEFLTYFQNEAQLEKSRLLSDRFSAERPKGSFSTLEIQRTEQGDSAMYLCASSSDRVYSYEQYFGPGTRLTVT.

V is TRBV7-9 and J is TRBJ1-1; D is ambiguous. The CDR3 loop spans 16 amino acids. The germline V gene encodes CDR1 SEHNR and CDR2 FQNEAQ (reference sequence). V lost 5 bases and J lost 4, with 20 bases in between. CDR3 DNA: TGTGCCAGCAGCCCTCCTGGACCCCGGGCGGGCACTGAAGCTTTCTTT. It translates to CASSPPGPRAGTEAFF.

This clonotype was observed a handful of times. The chain joins TRBV30 to TRBJ1-1, with unresolved D. This CDR3 spans 13 amino acids. The V and J ends lost 4 bases and 3 bases respectively, with 12 bases between them. CDR1 and CDR2 (germline): GTSNPN, SVGIG (reference sequence). The CDR3 DNA sequence: TGTGCCTGGACCCCTTTGGTGGACACTGAAGCTTTCTTT. Its translation: CAWTPLVDTEAFF. Based on the CDR3 plus reference TRBV30 and TRBJ1-1, the full variable domain is SQTIHQWPATLVQPVGSPLSLECTVEGTSNPNLYWYRQAAGRGLQLLFYSVGIGQISSEVPQNLSASRPQDRQFILSSKKLLLSDSGFYLCAWTPLVDTEAFFGQGTRLTVV.

In its sample, this clonotype was seen once. This sequence joins TRBV9 and TRBJ2-1; unclear D gene. The length of the CDR3 is 14 residues. Germline V gene lookup returns CDR1 SGDLS and CDR2 YYNGEE. V was clipped by 1 base and J by 3 bases, with 8 bases between them. The CDR3 DNA reads TGTGCCAGCAGCGTACGGTCTGACTACAATGAGCAGTTCTTC. Its protein product is CASSVRSDYNEQFF.

V gene TRBV20-1 combines with J gene TRBJ2-5, with D uncertain. Per the germline V gene, CDR1 is DFQATT and CDR2 is SNEGSKA (reference sequence). CDR3 length: 17 residues. Trimming removed 6 bases at V and 2 bases at J, with 25 bases between. CDR3: CSAGFSPLGRLQETQYF. The CDR3 DNA sequence: TGCAGTGCCGGTTTTTCCCCTCTAGGAAGGCTTCAAGAGACCCAGTACTTC.

The gene calls are TRBV30 and TRBJ1-2; TRBD1 is a possible D gene (6 bases). This CDR3 is built from 12 residues. CDR1 GTSNPN and CDR2 SVGIG come from the germline V gene (reference sequence). V shed 3 bases and J shed 9 bases, with 14 bases lying between them. The CDR3: CAWRYSDSRYTF. The CDR3 DNA reads as TGTGCCTGGAGGTACTCGGACAGCCGCTACACCTTC.

This clonotype was seen only a few times. The chain couples TRBV19 to TRBJ2-7; 14 bases fit TRBD2. Trimming cost V 3 bases and J 2 bases; bases outside gene matches: 15. The CDR3 runs 20 residues. The germline V gene has CDR1 LNHDA and CDR2 SQIVND (reference sequence). The CDR3 spells CASSISARTSGRRGAYEQYF. In nucleotides, the CDR3 is TGTGCCAGTAGTATTAGCGCCCGGACTAGCGGGAGGAGAGGTGCCTACGAGCAGTACTTC.

This sequence joins TRBV5-1 and TRBJ1-5, with unresolved D. The germline V gene encodes CDR1 SGHRS and CDR2 YFSETQ. CDR3 size: 13 residues. V lost 2 bases, J lost 5 bases, and 8 bases lay in between. DNA for the CDR3: TGCGCCAGCAGCTTCTCTACAGATCAGCCCCAGCATTTT. Translated: CASSFSTDQPQHF.

This clonotype occurred many times. The chain recombines TRBV20-1 with TRBJ2-1; the D call may be TRBD1 or TRBD2 (5 bases each). Per germline, CDR1 DFQATT and CDR2 SNEGSKA (reference sequence). Trimming cost V 4 bases and J 0 bases, with 13 bases left between them. The CDR3 extends over 15 amino acids. CDR3 in amino acids: CSATSGTYSYNEQFF. DNA of the CDR3: TGCAGTGCTACTTCGGGGACGTACTCCTACAATGAGCAGTTCTTC.

The table lists this clonotype with many counts. The chain couples TRBV28 to TRBJ1-2, with 10 bases fitting TRBD1. The V segment lost 6 bases and the J segment 14 bases; nucleotides outside the gene matches: 18. Germline V gene sequence: CDR1 MDHEN, CDR2 SYDVKM. The CDR3 runs to 15 residues. CDR3 in amino acids: CASSRLTGTGAQRTF. The CDR3 region has the DNA TGTGCCAGCAGCCGACTTACCGGGACAGGGGCCCAAAGAACCTTC.

This chain connects TRBV7-2 to TRBJ1-5; no firm D call. The CDR3 consists of 13 residues. V was trimmed by 2 bases and J by 5 bases, leaving 7 bases between them. In germline, CDR1 is SGHTA, CDR2 FQGNSA. CDR3 DNA sequence: TGTGCCAGCAGCTTAAATGGTTATCAGCCCCAGCATTTT. Encoded protein: CASSLNGYQPQHF.

This clonotype has a handful of counts. The genes are TRBV9 and TRBJ2-1; D not certain. CDR1 is SGDLS and CDR2 is YYNGEE in the germline V gene. The CDR3 is made up of 14 amino acids. V was pared by 7 bases and J by 0 bases, with 11 bases between. This chain's CDR3 is CASGSDSSYNEQFF. The CDR3 DNA reads TGTGCCAGCGGAAGCGACTCCTCCTACAATGAGCAGTTCTTC.

This clonotype occurred a few times. V is TRBV4-1 and J is TRBJ2-3, with D perhaps TRBD1 (6 bases). In germline, CDR1 is MGHRA, CDR2 YSYEKL. Trimming took off 6 bases at V and 0 bases at J, with 28 bases between the two ends. This CDR3 comprises 20 residues. For the CDR3, the DNA is TGCGCCAGCAGGTCCGTGCGCGTCCACAGGGCCCCGCTGAGCACAGATACGCAGTATTTT. This encodes CASRSVRVHRAPLSTDTQYF.

The chain links TRBV7-8 to TRBJ2-5; a possible D gene is TRBD2 (7 bases). This CDR3 region has 16 residues. Between the trimmed V and J ends, which lost 2 bases and 0 bases, there was a span of 13 bases. Looked up from germline, CDR1 is SGHVS and CDR2 is FQNEAQ. DNA of the CDR3: TGTGCCAGCAGCTTACAGGGAGGGGGGAACCAAGAGACCCAGTACTTC. Its protein is CASSLQGGGNQETQYF.

V is TRBV3-1 and J is TRBJ1-4; no clear D. Germline V gives CDR1 LGHDT, CDR2 YNNKEL (reference sequence). Trimming took off 4 bases at V and 6 bases at J, with 12 bases between the two ends. The CDR3 length is 14 residues. As DNA, the CDR3 is TGTGCCAGCAGCCCGCAGGTCTTGTATGAAAAACTGTTTTTT. It translates to CASSPQVLYEKLFF.

The genes are TRBV12-3 or TRBV12-4 and TRBJ2-4; no firm D call. Trimming removed 4 bases from V and 6 bases from J, with 4 bases in between. The CDR3 has 11 residues. CDR3 coding DNA: TGTGCCAGCAGTTATGGAAACATTCAGTACTTC. It translates to CASSYGNIQYF.

The chain has TRBV7-3 and TRBJ1-3; the match to TRBD1 covers 10 bases. Losses at the gene ends were 5 bases for V and 2 bases for J; bases not matched to a gene: 3. The CDR3 spans 15 residues. Looked up from germline, CDR1 is SGHTA and CDR2 is FQGTGA. For the CDR3, the DNA is TGTGCCAGCAGCCCCGGGACAGGGGCTGGAAACACCATATATTTT. Translation: CASSPGTGAGNTIYF.

V and J are TRBV12-3 or TRBV12-4 and TRBJ2-4, with D perhaps matching TRBD1 (6 bases). V shed 4 bases and J shed 8 bases, with 15 bases lying between them. CDR3 length equals 14 residues. The CDR3 reads CASSWANSGDIQYF. CDR3 nucleotide sequence: TGTGCCAGCAGTTGGGCCAATTCAGGGGACATTCAGTACTTC.

This clonotype was detected only a few times. This chain links TRBV4-1 with TRBJ2-2, with D possibly matching TRBD2 (5 bases). The CDR3 loop spans 15 amino acids. Germline V gene sequence: CDR1 MGHRA, CDR2 YSYEKL. The V end lost 0 bases, the J end lost 4 bases, and 9 bases lay between the germline ends. In nucleotides, the CDR3 is TGCGCCAGCAGCCAAGATGACTATACCACCGGGGAGCTGTTTTTT. It encodes CASSQDDYTTGELFF.

J is TRBJ2-7 and V is TRBV5-4; maybe TRBD2 (5 bases). CDR3 length: 16 amino acids. In germline, CDR1 is SGHNT, CDR2 YYREEE (reference sequence). The V end lost 2 bases, the J end lost 5 bases, and 20 bases lay between the germline ends. In DNA, the CDR3 is TGTGCCAGCAGCTTTAGGGCTAGCTCCATCCCCAACGAGCAGTACTTC. Amino acids: CASSFRASSIPNEQYF.

This clonotype was counted only a few times. The gene calls are TRBV29-1 and TRBJ2-1; 7 bases are shared with TRBD2. Germline CDR1 is SQVTM and CDR2 is ANQGSEA. V trimming: 2 bases; J trimming: 3 bases; junction bases outside the gene matches: 7. The CDR3 totals 15 residues. CDR3 in amino acids: CSVEYASGVYNEQFF. DNA for the CDR3: TGCAGCGTTGAATATGCTAGCGGAGTCTACAATGAGCAGTTCTTC.

The V and J genes are TRBV18 and TRBJ2-5, with TRBD2 matching over 10 bases. Trimming at V came to 2 bases and at J to 5 bases, leaving 14 bases not matched to a gene. Germline V lookup: CDR1 KGHSH, CDR2 LQKENI. This CDR3 is 18 amino acids long. The DNA for the CDR3 is TGTGCCAGCTCACCAATTAATCTAGCGGGGGCTTCGGTGGAGACCCAGTACTTC. This sequence encodes CASSPINLAGASVETQYF.

V usage is TRBV5-5 and J usage is TRBJ2-1; 9 bases match TRBD1. The V segment lost 0 bases and the J segment 7 bases; nucleotides outside the gene matches: 5. This CDR3 has 15 amino acids. Looked up from germline, CDR1 is SGHKS and CDR2 is YYEKEE (reference sequence). As DNA, the CDR3 is TGTGCCAGCAGCTTGGACGGGACAGGGCGGAATGAGCAGTTCTTC. This sequence encodes CASSLDGTGRNEQFF. The full variable domain, with the rest looked up from reference TRBV5-5 and TRBJ2-1, is DAGVTQSPTHLIKTRGQQVTLRCSPISGHKSVSWYQQVLGQGPQFIFQYYEKEERGRGNFPDRFSARQFPNYSSELNVNALLLGDSALYLCASSLDGTGRNEQFFGPGTRLTVL.

The rearrangement uses TRBV20-1 and TRBJ2-2; 9 nucleotides line up with TRBD1. The J segment lost 6 bases and the V segment lost 2 bases, leaving 7 bases of the junction unmatched. Looked up from germline, CDR1 is DFQATT and CDR2 is SNEGSKA (reference sequence). The length of the CDR3 is 15 residues. The CDR3 loop reads CSARFNRGQAGELFF. CDR3 nucleotide sequence: TGCAGTGCTAGATTTAACAGGGGGCAGGCCGGGGAGCTGTTTTTT.

The V call is TRBV11-3, the J call TRBJ2-1; TRBD1 matches 10 bases. The CDR3 contains 15 residues. V dropped 6 bases and J dropped 7; count of bases not matched to a gene: 9. CDR1 is SGHNT and CDR2 is YENEEA in the germline V gene. The DNA for the CDR3 is TGTGCCAGCAGAAGGGGACAGGGGCAAGAGAATGAGCAGTTCTTC. This codes for CASRRGQGQENEQFF.

Only a few counts were recorded for this clonotype. V is TRBV4-2 and J is TRBJ2-2, with TRBD1 identical over 8 bases. This CDR3 is 17 amino acids long. Germline CDR1 LGHNA, CDR2 YNFKEQ. The V and J ends lost 3 bases and 5 bases, in that order; junction bases with no gene match: 11. CDR3 sequence (DNA): TGTGCCAGCAGCCACCTCAGCGGACAGGGCGGGACCGGGGAGCTGTTTTTT. Protein sequence: CASSHLSGQGGTGELFF.

Here the CDR3 DNA reads TGCGCCAGCAGTTCCCGACCCCGTAGCTCTGGAAACACCATATATTTT. Protein: CASSSRPRSSGNTIYF. This chain links TRBV5-1 with TRBJ1-3; D gene uncertain. Germline CDR1 is SGHRS and CDR2 is YFSETQ. The CDR3 is 16 amino acids. V dropped 5 bases and J dropped 0 bases, with 15 bases sitting between them.

This clonotype was recorded a few times. The CDR3 nucleotides are TGCGCCAGCAGCTTGTTTGAACAGGGGGACGAGCAGTACTTC. This gives the protein CASSLFEQGDEQYF. V gene TRBV5-1 combines with J gene TRBJ2-7; TRBD1 agrees at 8 bases. Trimming cost V 1 base and J 5 bases; bases outside gene matches: 5. Germline V lookup: CDR1 SGHRS, CDR2 YFSETQ. The CDR3 spans 14 residues.

The rearrangement uses TRBV7-2 and TRBJ2-7; D is possibly TRBD1 or TRBD2 (5 bases each). Trimming took 6 bases from V and 7 from J, leaving 16 bases between them. Germline CDR1 is SGHTA and CDR2 is FQGNSA. The CDR3 totals 13 residues. The CDR3 reads CASRHTGPGEQYF. The CDR3 DNA sequence: TGTGCCAGCAGGCATACAGGACCGGGGGAGCAGTACTTC.

This clonotype was counted a few times. The V gene is TRBV7-6, the J gene TRBJ2-7; 7 bases map to TRBD1. This CDR3 is 12 amino acids long. After removal of 5 bases from V and 13 bases from J, the junction contained 11 bases not matched to a gene. Germline values: CDR1 SGHVS, CDR2 FNYEAQ. Written as DNA, the CDR3 is TGTGCCAGCAGCCCAGGCTCCGGGACAGCCTACTTC. Protein: CASSPGSGTAYF. Drawing the rest from reference TRBV7-6 and TRBJ2-7, the complete variable domain is GAGVSQSPRYKVTKRGQDVALRCDPISGHVSLYWYRQALGQGPEFLTYFNYEAQQDKSGLPNDRFSAERPEGSISTLTIQRTEQRDSAMYRCASSPGSGTAYFGPGTRLTVT.